This TCR beta chain was observed in a study of beta chain features in type 1 diabetes. Study results and caveats: Shorter TCRB CDR3s, moderately but significantly so, marked every one of the four CD4+ subsets in Type 1 diabetes patients.

The entirety of the isolated RNA underwent reverse transcription, so expressed TCRB transcripts were sequenced. Sequencing used immunoSEQ multiplex PCR; TCRdb keeps in-frame clones, though not all of them. The table lists fewer than 250,000 clones, roughly 15% of them singletons. Comments on this clone: Its antigen is unidentified.

Germline lookup yields CDR1 LGHNA and CDR2 YNFKEQ. V was clipped by 5 bases and J by 1 base, with 15 bases between them. CDR3 size: 16 residues. The material sequenced was naive CD4+ T cells from blood. The sequence was obtained from a woman aged 40 to 50 in good health. V and J are TRBV4-2 and TRBJ1-5; D perhaps matches TRBD1 (6 bases). The CDR3, as DNA: TGTGCCAGCAGCTCTCAGGGGAGGGGGAGCAATCAGCCCCAGCATTTT. Amino acid sequence: CASSSQGRGSNQPQHF.